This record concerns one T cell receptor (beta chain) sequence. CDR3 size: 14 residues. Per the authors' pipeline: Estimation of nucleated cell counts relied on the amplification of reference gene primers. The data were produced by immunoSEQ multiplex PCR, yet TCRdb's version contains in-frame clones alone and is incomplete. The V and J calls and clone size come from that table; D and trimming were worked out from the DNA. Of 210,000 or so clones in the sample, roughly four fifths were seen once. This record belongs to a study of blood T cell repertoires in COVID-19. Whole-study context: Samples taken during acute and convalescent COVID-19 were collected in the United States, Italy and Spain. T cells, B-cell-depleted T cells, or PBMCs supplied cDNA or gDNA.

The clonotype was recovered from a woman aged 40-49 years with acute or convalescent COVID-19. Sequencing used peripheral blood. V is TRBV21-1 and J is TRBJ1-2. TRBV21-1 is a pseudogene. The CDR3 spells CASSKRRGCYGYTF. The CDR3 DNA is TGTGCCAGCAGCAAACGGAGAGGATGTTATGGCTACACCTTC.